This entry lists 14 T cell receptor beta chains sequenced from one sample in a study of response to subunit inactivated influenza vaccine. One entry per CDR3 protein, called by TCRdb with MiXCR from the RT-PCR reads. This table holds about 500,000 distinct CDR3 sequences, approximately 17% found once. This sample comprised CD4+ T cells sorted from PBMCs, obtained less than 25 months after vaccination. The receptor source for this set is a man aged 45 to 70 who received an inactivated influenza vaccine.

The CDR3: CASSLAHSGGSEAFF. The DNA of the CDR3 is TGTGCCAGCAGCTTAGCCCATTCCGGGGGGAGTGAAGCTTTCTTT. The chain has TRBV11-2 and TRBJ1-1, with D possibly matching TRBD1 (5 bases). The CDR3 consists of 15 residues. The V end lost 1 base, the J end lost 7 bases, and 16 bases lay between the germline ends. Germline V gene data show CDR1 as SGHAT and CDR2 as FQNNGV.

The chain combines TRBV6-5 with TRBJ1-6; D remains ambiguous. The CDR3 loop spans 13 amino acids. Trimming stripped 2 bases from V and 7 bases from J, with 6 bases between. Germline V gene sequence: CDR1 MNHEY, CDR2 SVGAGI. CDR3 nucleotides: TGTGCCAGCAGTTACGCCGTAAATTCACCCCTCCACTTT. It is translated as CASSYAVNSPLHF.

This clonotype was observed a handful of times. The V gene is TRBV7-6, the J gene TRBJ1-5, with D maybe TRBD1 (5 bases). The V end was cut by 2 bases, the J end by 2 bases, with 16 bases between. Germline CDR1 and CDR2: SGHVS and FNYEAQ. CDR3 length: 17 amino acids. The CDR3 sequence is CASSLNHPGFGNQPQHF. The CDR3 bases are TGTGCCAGCAGCTTAAATCATCCAGGGTTTGGCAATCAGCCCCAGCATTTT.

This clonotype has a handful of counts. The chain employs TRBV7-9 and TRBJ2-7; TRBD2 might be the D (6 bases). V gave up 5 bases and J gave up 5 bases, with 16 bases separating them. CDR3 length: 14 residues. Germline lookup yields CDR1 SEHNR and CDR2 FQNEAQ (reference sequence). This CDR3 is CASSRRRASDEQYF. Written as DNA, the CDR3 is TGTGCCAGCAGCCGGCGGAGGGCAAGTGACGAGCAGTACTTC.

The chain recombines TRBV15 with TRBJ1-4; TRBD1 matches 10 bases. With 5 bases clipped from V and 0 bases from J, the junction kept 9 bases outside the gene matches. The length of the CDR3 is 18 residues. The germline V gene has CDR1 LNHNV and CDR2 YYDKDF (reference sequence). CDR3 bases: TGTGCCACCAGCGGACCGGGACAGGGGACCCCAACTAATGAAAAACTGTTTTTT. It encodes CATSGPGQGTPTNEKLFF.

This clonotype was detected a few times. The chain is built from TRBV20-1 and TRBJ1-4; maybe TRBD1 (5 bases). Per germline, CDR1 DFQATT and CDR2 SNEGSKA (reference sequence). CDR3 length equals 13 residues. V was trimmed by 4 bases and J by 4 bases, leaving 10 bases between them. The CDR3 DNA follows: TGCAGTGCTACGGCCCAGGGTAATGAAAAACTGTTTTTT. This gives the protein CSATAQGNEKLFF.

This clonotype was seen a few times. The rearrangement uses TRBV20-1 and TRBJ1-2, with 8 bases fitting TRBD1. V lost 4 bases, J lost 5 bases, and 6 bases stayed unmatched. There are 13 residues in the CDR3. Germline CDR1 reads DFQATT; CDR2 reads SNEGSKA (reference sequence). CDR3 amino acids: CSAISHRGYGYTF. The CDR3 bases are TGCAGTGCTATTTCGCACAGGGGGTATGGCTACACCTTC.

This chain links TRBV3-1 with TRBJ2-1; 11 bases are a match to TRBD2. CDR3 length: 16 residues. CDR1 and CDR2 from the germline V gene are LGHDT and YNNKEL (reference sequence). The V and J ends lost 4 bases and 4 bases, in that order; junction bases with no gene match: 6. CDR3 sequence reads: CASSPTSGTMYNEQFF. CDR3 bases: TGTGCCAGCAGCCCGACTAGCGGGACGATGTACAATGAGCAGTTCTTC.

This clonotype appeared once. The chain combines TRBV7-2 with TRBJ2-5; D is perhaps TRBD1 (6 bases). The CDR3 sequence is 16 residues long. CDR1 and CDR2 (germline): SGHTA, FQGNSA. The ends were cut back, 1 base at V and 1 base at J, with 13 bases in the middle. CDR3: CASSLVPGQSQETQYF. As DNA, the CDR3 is TGTGCCAGCAGCTTAGTCCCCGGACAGAGCCAAGAGACCCAGTACTTC. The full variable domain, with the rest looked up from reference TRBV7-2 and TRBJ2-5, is GAGVSQSPSNKVTEKGKDVELRCDPISGHTALYWYRQSLGQGLEFLIYFQGNSAPDKSGLPSDRFSAERTGGSVSTLTIQRTQQEDSAVYLCASSLVPGQSQETQYFGPGTRLLVL.

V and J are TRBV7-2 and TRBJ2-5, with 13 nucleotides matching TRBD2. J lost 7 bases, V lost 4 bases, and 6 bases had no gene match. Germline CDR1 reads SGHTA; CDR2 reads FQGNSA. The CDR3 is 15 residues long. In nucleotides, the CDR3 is TGTGCCAGCAGCTCGAAGGGACTAGCGGGGCGGACCCAGTACTTC. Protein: CASSSKGLAGRTQYF.

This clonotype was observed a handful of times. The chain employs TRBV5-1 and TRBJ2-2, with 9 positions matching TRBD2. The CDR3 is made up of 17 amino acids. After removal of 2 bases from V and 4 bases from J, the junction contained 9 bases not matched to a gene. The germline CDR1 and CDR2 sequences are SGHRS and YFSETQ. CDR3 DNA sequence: TGCGCCAGCAGCTTAGGATCCGGGACTAGCCCCACCGGGGAGCTGTTTTTT. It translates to CASSLGSGTSPTGELFF. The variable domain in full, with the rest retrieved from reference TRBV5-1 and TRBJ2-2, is KAGVTQTPRYLIKTRGQQVTLSCSPISGHRSVSWYQQTPGQGLQFLFEYFSETQRNKGNFPGRFSGRQFSNSRSEMNVSTLELGDSALYLCASSLGSGTSPTGELFFGEGSRLTVL.

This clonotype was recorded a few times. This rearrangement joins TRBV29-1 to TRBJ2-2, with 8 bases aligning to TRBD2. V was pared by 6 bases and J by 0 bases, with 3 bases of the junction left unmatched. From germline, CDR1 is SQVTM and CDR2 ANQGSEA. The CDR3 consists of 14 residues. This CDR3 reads CSVSGLANTGELFF. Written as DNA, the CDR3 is TGCAGCGTCTCGGGACTAGCGAACACCGGGGAGCTGTTTTTT.

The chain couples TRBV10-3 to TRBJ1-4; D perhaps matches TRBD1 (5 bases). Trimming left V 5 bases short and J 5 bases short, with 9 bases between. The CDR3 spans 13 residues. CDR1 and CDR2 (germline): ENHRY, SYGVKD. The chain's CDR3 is CAISKGKNEKLFF. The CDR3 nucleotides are TGTGCCATCAGTAAGGGGAAAAATGAAAAACTGTTTTTT.

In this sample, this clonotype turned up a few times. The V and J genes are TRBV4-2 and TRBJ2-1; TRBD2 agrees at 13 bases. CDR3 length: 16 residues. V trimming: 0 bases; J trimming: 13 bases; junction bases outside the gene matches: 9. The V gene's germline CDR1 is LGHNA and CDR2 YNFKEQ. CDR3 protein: CASSQDLGLAGVDQFF. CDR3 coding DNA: TGTGCCAGCAGCCAAGACCTCGGACTAGCGGGAGTTGATCAGTTCTTC.